The present T cell receptor (beta chain) was sequenced within a study of sequential checkpoint blockade in melanoma. Across the study: Randomization was 1:1 between first-line nivolumab→ipilimumab and ipilimumab→nivolumab.

The length of the CDR3 is 14 residues. V was trimmed by 3 bases and J by 2 bases, leaving 11 bases between them. The germline gives CDR1 SGDLS, CDR2 YYNGEE. The sample holds a few counts of this clone. The table came from immunoSEQ multiplex PCR; TCRdb's copy has only in-frame clones and leaves some out. The table shows about 18,000 clones, with around 70% occurring only once. The treatment is: randomized to nivolumab then ipilimumab (arm A) or the reverse (arm B). None of the patients previously received DNA-damaging chemotherapy. The sequencing here drew on tumor tissue (inferred from file names), taken from a patient given nivolumab and ipilimumab in sequence. The source of this sequence is a human donor with melanoma. The V gene is TRBV9, the J gene TRBJ1-1; maybe TRBD1 (5 bases). The chain's CDR3 is CASSAGQLNTEAFF. The CDR3 nucleotides read TGTGCCAGCAGCGCAGGGCAGCTTAACACTGAAGCTTTCTTT.